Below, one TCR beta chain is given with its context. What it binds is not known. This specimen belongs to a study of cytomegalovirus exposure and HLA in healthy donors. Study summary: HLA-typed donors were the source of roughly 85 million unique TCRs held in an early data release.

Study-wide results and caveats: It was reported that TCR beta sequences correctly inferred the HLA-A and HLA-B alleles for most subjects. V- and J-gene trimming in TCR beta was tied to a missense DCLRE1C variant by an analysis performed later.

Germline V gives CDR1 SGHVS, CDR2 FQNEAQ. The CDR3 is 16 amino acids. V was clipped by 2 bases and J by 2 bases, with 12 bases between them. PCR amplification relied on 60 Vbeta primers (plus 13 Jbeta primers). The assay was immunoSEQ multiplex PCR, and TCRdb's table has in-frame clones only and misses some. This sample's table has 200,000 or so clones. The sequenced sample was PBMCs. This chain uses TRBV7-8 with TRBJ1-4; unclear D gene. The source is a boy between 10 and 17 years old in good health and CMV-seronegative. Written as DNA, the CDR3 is TGTGCCAGCAGCTTATCGGTGGGGAGCACTAATGAAAAACTGTTTTTT. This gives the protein CASSLSVGSTNEKLFF.